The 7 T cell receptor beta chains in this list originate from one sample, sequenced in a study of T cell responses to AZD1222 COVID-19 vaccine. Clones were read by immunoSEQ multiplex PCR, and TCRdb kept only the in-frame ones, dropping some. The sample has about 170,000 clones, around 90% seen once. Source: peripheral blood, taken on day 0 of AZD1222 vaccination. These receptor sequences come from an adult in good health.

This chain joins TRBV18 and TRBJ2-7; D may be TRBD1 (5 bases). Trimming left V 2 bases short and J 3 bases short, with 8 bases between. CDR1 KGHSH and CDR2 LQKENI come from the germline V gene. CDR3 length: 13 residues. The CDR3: CASSPNQGYEQYF. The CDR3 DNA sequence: TGTGCCAGCTCACCAAATCAGGGCTACGAGCAGTACTTC.

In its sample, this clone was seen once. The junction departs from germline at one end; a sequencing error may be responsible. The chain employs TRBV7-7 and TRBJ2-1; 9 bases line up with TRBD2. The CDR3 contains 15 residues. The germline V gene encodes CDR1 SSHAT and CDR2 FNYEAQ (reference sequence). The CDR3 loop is CASSLALAGWGEQFF. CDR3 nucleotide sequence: TGTGCTAGCAGCTTAGCACTAGCGGGCTGGGGTGAGCAGTTCTTC.

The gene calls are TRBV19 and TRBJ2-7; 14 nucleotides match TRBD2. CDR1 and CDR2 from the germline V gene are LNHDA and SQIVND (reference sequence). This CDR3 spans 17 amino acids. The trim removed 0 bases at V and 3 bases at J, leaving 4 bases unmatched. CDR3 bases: TGTGCCAGTAGTATAGATCAAGGGACTAGCGGGGGCTACGAGCAGTACTTC. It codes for CASSIDQGTSGGYEQYF. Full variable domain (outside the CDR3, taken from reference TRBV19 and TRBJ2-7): DGGITQSPKYLFRKEGQNVTLSCEQNLNHDAMYWYRQDPGQGLRLIYYSQIVNDFQKGDIAEGYSVSREKKESFPLTVTSAQKNPTAFYLCASSIDQGTSGGYEQYFGPGTRLTVT.

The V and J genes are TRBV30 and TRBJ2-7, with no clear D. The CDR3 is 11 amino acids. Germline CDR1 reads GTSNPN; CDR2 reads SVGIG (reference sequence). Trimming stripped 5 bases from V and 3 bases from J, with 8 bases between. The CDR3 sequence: CAWELNYEQYF. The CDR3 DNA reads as TGTGCCTGGGAATTGAACTACGAGCAGTACTTC.

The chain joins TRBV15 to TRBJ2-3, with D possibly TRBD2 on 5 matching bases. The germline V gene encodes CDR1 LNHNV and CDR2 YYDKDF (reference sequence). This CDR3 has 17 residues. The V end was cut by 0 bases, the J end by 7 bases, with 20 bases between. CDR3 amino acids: CATSRDQRTPELNTQYF. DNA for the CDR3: TGTGCCACCAGCAGAGATCAAAGGACTCCCGAATTGAATACGCAGTATTTT.

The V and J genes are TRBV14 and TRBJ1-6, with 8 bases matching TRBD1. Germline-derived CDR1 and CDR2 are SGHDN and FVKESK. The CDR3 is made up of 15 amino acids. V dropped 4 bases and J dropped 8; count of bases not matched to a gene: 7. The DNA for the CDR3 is TGTGCCAGCAGCCGAAACAGGGGGATCGATTCACCCCTCCACTTT. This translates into CASSRNRGIDSPLHF.

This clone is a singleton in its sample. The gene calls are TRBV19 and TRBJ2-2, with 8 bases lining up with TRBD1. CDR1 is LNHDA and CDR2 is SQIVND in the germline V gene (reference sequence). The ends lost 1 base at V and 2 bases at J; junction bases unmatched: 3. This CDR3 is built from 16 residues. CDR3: CASSIGPGGNTGELFF. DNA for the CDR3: TGTGCCAGTAGTATAGGCCCAGGGGGCAACACCGGGGAGCTGTTTTTT.